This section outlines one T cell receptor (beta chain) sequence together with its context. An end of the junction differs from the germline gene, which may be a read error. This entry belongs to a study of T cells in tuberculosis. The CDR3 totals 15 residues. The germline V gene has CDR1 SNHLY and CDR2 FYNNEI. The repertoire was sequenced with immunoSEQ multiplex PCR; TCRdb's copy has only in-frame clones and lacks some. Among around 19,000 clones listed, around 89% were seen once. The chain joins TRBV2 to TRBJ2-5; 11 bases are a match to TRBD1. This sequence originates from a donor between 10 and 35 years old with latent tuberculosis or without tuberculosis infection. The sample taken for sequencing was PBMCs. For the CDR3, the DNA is TGTGCCAGCAGCCAGAGTGGGACAGGGGGAGAGGCCCAGTACTTC. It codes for CASSQSGTGGEAQYF.